The clone carrying this T cell receptor (beta chain) was seen many times. The data stem from a study of neurological immune-mediated disorders. The length of the CDR3 is 15 residues. V gave up 3 bases and J gave up 5 bases; unmatched junction bases: 10. The germline V gene encodes CDR1 SGHRS and CDR2 YFSETQ. PBMCs stored at -80 C, 2 million in total, were the source of the unsorted libraries. 5'RACE employing 10-nucleotide random UMIs yielded the cDNA. TCRdb re-called the 5' RACE reads with MiXCR, one entry per CDR3 protein. The sample contains approximately 68,000 distinct CDR3 sequences, 4.5% to 5.5% of which appear only once.

This TCR was recovered from a woman between 65 and 79 years old with multiple sclerosis. The sample was PBMCs. The rearrangement uses TRBV5-1 and TRBJ2-7; TRBD1 agrees at 8 bases. The CDR3 DNA reads as TGCGCCAGCAGCTGGAGACCGGGACAGGAGGACGAGCAGTACTTC. It specifies CASSWRPGQEDEQYF.